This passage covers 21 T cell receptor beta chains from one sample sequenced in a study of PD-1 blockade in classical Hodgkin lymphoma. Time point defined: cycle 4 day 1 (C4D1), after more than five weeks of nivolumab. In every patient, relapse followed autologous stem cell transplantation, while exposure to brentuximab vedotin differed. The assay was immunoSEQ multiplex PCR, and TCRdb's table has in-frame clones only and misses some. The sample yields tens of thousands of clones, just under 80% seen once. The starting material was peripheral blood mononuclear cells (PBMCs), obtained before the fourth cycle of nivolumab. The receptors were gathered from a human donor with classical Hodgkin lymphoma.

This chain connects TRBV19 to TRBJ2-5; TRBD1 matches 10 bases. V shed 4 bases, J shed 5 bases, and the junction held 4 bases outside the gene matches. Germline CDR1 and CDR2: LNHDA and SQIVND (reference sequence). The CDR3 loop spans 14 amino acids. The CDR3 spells CASSKDRGMETQYF. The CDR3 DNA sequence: TGTGCCAGTAGTAAGGACAGGGGGATGGAGACCCAGTACTTC.

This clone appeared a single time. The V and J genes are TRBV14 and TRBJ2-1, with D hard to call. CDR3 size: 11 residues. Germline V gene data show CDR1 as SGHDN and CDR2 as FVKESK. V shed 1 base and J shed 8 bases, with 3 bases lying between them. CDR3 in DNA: TGTGCCAGCAGCCAAGTGTATGAGCAGTTCTTC. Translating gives CASSQVYEQFF. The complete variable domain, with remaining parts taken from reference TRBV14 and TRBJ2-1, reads EAGVTQFPSHSVIEKGQTVTLRCDPISGHDNLYWYRRVMGKEIKFLLHFVKESKQDESGMPNNRFLAERTGGTYSTLKVQPAELEDSGVYFCASSQVYEQFFGPGTRLTVL.

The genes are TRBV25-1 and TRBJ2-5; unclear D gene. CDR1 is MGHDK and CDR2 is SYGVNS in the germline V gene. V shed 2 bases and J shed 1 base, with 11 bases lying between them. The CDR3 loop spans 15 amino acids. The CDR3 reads CASSEARSAQETQYF. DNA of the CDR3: TGTGCCAGCAGTGAAGCTAGAAGCGCCCAAGAGACCCAGTACTTC.

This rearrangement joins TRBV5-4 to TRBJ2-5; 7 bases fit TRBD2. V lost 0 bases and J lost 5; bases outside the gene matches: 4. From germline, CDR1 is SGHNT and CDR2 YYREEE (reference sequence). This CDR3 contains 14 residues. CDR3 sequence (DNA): TGTGCCAGCAGCTTGGGCGGGGGAGTGGAGACCCAGTACTTC. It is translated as CASSLGGGVETQYF. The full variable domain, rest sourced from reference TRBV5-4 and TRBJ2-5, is ETGVTQSPTHLIKTRGQQVTLRCSSQSGHNTVSWYQQALGQGPQFIFQYYREEENGRGNFPPRFSGLQFPNYSSELNVNALELDDSALYLCASSLGGGVETQYFGPGTRLLVL.

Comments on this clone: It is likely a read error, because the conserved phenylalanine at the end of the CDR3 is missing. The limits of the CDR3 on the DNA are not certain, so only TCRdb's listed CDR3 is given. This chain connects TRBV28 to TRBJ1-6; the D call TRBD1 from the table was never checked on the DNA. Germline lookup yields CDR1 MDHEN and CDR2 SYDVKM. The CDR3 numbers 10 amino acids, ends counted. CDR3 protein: CASSFHRPWV.

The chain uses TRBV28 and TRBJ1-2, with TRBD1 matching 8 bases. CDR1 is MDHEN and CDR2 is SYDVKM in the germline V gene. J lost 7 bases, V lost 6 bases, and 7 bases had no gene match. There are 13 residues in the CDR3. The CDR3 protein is CASRPTGVSGYTF. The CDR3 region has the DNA TGTGCCAGCAGACCGACAGGGGTTAGTGGCTACACCTTC.

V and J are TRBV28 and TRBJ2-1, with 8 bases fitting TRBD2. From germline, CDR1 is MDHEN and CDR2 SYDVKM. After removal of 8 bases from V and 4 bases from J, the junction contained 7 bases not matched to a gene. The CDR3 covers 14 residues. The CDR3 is CASESGSRYNEQFF. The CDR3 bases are TGTGCCAGCGAGAGCGGGAGCCGGTACAATGAGCAGTTCTTC.

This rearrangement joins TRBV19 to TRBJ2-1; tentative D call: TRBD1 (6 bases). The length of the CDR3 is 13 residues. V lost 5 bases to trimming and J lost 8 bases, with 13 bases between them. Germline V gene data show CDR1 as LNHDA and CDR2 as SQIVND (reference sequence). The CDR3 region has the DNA TGTGCCAGTAGTCGACAGGTTTCCGATGAGCAGTTCTTC. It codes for CASSRQVSDEQFF.

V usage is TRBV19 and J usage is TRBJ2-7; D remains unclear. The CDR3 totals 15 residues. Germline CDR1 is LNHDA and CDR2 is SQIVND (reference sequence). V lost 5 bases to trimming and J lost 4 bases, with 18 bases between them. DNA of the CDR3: TGTGCCAGTAGTCCAGACCCCCTGATGAGGTACGAGCAGTACTTC. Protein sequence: CASSPDPLMRYEQYF.

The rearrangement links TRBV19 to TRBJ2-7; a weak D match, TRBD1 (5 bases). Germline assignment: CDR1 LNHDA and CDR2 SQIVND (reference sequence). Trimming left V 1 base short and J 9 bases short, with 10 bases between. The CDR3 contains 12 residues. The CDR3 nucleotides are TGTGCCAGTAGTATAGGCCCGACAGCGCAGTACTTC. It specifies CASSIGPTAQYF. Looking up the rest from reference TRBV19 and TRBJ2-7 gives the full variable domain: DGGITQSPKYLFRKEGQNVTLSCEQNLNHDAMYWYRQDPGQGLRLIYYSQIVNDFQKGDIAEGYSVSREKKESFPLTVTSAQKNPTAFYLCASSIGPTAQYFGPGTRLTVT.

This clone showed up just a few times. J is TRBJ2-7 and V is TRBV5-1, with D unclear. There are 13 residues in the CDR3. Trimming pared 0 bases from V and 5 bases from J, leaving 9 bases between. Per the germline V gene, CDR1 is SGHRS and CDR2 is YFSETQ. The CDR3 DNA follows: TGCGCCAGCAGCTTGGCCATGGGGAACGAGCAGTACTTC. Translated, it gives CASSLAMGNEQYF. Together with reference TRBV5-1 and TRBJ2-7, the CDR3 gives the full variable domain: KAGVTQTPRYLIKTRGQQVTLSCSPISGHRSVSWYQQTPGQGLQFLFEYFSETQRNKGNFPGRFSGRQFSNSRSEMNVSTLELGDSALYLCASSLAMGNEQYFGPGTRLTVT.

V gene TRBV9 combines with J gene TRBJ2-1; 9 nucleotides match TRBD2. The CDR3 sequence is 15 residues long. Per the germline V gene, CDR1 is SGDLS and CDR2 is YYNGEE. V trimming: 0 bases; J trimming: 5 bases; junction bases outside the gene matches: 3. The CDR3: CASSVGSGRNNEQFF. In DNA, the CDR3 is TGTGCCAGCAGCGTAGGAAGCGGGAGGAACAATGAGCAGTTCTTC. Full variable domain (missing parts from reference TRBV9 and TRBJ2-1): DSGVTQTPKHLITATGQRVTLRCSPRSGDLSVYWYQQSLDQGLQFLIQYYNGEERAKGNILERFSAQQFPDLHSELNLSSLELGDSALYFCASSVGSGRNNEQFFGPGTRLTVL.

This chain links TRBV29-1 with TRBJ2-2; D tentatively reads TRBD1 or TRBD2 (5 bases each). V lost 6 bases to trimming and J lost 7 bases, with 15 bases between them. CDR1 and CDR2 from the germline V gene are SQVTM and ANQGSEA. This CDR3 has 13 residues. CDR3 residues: CSVAGTYGGELFF. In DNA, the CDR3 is TGCAGCGTAGCCGGGACCTACGGCGGGGAGCTGTTTTTT.

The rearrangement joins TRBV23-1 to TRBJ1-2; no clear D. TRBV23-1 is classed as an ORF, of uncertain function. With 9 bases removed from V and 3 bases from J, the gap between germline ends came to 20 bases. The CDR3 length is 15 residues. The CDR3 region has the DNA TGCGCCAGTTCTAACGTTTCGGGGTTCGACTATGGCTACACCTTC. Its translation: CASSNVSGFDYGYTF.

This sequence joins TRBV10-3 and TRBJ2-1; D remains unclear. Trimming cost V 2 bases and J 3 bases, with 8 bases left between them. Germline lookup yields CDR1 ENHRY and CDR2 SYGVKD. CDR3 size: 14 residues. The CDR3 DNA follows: TGTGCCATCAGTGAGAAGCGAGTCTACAATGAGCAGTTCTTC. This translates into CAISEKRVYNEQFF.

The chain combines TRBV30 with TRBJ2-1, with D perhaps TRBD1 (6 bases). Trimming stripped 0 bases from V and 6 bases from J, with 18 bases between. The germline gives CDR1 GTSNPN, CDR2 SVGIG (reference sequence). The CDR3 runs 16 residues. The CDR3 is CAWSVLPGHGSNEQFF. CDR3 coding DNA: TGTGCCTGGAGTGTACTTCCGGGACACGGGTCCAATGAGCAGTTCTTC.

The CDR3 region is CASSLKAGRPYEQYF. CDR3 DNA: TGTGCCAGCAGCTTAAAAGCGGGACGGCCCTACGAGCAGTACTTC. This chain links TRBV7-9 with TRBJ2-7; 7 bases map to TRBD2. V trimming: 2 bases; J trimming: 2 bases; junction bases outside the gene matches: 6. This CDR3 region has 15 residues. Germline CDR1 is SEHNR and CDR2 is FQNEAQ (reference sequence). Full variable domain (rest looked up from reference TRBV7-9 and TRBJ2-7): DTGVSQNPRHKITKRGQNVTFRCDPISEHNRLYWYRQTLGQGPEFLTYFQNEAQLEKSRLLSDRFSAERPKGSFSTLEIQRTEQGDSAMYLCASSLKAGRPYEQYFGPGTRLTVT.

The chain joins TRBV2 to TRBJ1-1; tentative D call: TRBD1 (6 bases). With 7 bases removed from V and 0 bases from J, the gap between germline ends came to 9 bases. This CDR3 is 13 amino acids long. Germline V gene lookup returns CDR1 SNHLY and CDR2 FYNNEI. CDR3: CASTGQLNTEAFF. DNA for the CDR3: TGTGCCAGCACAGGACAGTTGAACACTGAAGCTTTCTTT.

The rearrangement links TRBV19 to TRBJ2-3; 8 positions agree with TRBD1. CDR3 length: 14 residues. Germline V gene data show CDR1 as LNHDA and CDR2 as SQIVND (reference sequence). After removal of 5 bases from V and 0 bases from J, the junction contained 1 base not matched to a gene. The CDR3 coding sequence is TGTGCCAGTAGTCGACAGGGGAGCACAGATACGCAGTATTTT. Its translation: CASSRQGSTDTQYF.

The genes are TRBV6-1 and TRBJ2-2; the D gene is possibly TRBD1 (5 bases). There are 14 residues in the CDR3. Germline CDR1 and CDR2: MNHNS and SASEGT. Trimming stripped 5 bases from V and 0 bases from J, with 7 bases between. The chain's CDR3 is CASSWTPNTGELFF. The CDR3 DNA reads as TGTGCCAGCAGTTGGACACCGAACACCGGGGAGCTGTTTTTT.

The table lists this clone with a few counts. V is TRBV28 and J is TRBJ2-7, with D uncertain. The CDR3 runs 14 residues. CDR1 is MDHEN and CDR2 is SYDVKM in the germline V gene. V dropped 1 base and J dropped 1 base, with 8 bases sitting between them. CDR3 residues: CASSLLSGSYEQYF. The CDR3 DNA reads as TGTGCCAGCAGTTTATTGTCTGGTTCCTACGAGCAGTACTTC.